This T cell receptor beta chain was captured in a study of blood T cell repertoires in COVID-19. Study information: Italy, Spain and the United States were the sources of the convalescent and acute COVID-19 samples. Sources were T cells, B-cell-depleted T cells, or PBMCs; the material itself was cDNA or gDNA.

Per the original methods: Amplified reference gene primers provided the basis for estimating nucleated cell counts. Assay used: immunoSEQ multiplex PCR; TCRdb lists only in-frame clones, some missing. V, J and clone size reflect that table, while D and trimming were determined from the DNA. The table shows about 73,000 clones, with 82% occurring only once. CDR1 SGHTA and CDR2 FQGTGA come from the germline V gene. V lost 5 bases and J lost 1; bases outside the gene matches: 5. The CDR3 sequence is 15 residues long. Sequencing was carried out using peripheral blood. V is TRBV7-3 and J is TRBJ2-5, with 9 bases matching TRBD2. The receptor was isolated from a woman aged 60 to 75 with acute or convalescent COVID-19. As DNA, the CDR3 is TGTGCCAGCAGCGTCAATAGCGGGGGCCAAGAGACCCAGTACTTC. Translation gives CASSVNSGGQETQYF.